Following are 14 T cell receptor beta chains from one sample sequenced in a study of Ad26.COV2.S vaccination and SARS-CoV-2 variants. Method: immunoSEQ multiplex PCR; TCRdb's copy keeps in-frame clones and lacks some. The sample carries some 390,000 clones, 89% recorded once. Specified treatment: about 20 received Ad26.COV2.S at low or high dose, single or two shots; 5 received placebo; per-sample allocation not given. Day 63 after the first injection of vaccine or placebo was the sampling time. The source material was peripheral blood, sampled in a trial of Ad26.COV2.S vaccine versus placebo. Receptors were obtained from a person aged 18 to 65 who received the Ad26.COV2.S COVID-19 vaccine or a placebo.

The CDR3 DNA reads as TGCGCCAGCAGCCAAGAGGGACTCTACAATGAGCAGTTCTTC. It codes for CASSQEGLYNEQFF. This sequence joins TRBV4-1 and TRBJ2-1; maybe TRBD2 (6 bases). The CDR3 is made up of 14 amino acids. V was shortened by 0 bases and J by 3 bases, with 6 bases between the two germline ends. Germline V gives CDR1 MGHRA, CDR2 YSYEKL.

V is TRBV10-3 and J is TRBJ2-5; 7 bases match TRBD1. Per the germline V gene, CDR1 is ENHRY and CDR2 is SYGVKD. This CDR3 spans 12 amino acids. V lost 8 bases and J lost 4; bases outside the gene matches: 4. The CDR3 sequence: CAIGQAGETQYF. As DNA, the CDR3 is TGTGCCATCGGACAGGCCGGAGAGACCCAGTACTTC.

This clone was recorded a few times. The chain's CDR3 is CASSPDSGNTIYF. The DNA for the CDR3 is TGCGCCAGCAGCCCCGACAGCGGAAACACCATATATTTT. The chain is built from TRBV5-1 and TRBJ1-3; tentative D call: TRBD1 (5 bases). V lost 4 bases and J lost 4, with 9 bases in between. Germline CDR1 reads SGHRS; CDR2 reads YFSETQ. The CDR3 covers 13 residues.

The V and J genes are TRBV10-1 and TRBJ2-7; TRBD1 agrees at 10 bases. The junction had 25 bases not matched to a gene; V was cut back by 7 bases and J by 4 bases. There are 20 residues in the CDR3. Germline V gives CDR1 WNHNN, CDR2 SYGVQD (reference sequence). This chain's CDR3 is CASNPRSGTGAYLHRYEQYF. As DNA, the CDR3 is TGCGCCAGCAACCCCCGCTCCGGGACAGGGGCATATCTCCACCGTTACGAGCAGTACTTC.

The V call is TRBV11-2, the J call TRBJ2-2, with D perhaps being TRBD1 or TRBD2 (5 bases each). From germline, CDR1 is SGHAT and CDR2 FQNNGV. The V end lost 3 bases, the J end lost 0 bases, and 17 bases lay between the germline ends. The length of the CDR3 is 18 residues. CDR3 sequence (DNA): TGTGCCAGCAGCTTGGGACCGCCCCAGCATCCGAACACCGGGGAGCTGTTTTTT. Its protein product is CASSLGPPQHPNTGELFF.

The V gene is TRBV5-6, the J gene TRBJ2-7; D is unclear. V lost 3 bases to trimming and J lost 2 bases, with 12 bases between them. The germline gives CDR1 SGHDT, CDR2 YYEEEE. The CDR3 has 14 amino acids. CDR3 amino acids: CASSSRLLAYEQYF. The DNA of the CDR3 is TGTGCCAGCAGCTCCCGACTCTTAGCCTACGAGCAGTACTTC.

V and J are TRBV15 and TRBJ1-2; D gene ambiguous. From germline, CDR1 is LNHNV and CDR2 YYDKDF (reference sequence). The CDR3 is made up of 16 amino acids. V dropped 0 bases and J dropped 2 bases, with 13 bases sitting between them. CDR3 residues: CATSRDSLFGNYGYTF. CDR3 nucleotides: TGTGCCACCAGCAGAGATTCCTTGTTTGGGAACTATGGCTACACCTTC.

The V gene is TRBV5-1, the J gene TRBJ2-3, with 8 bases aligning to TRBD1. V shed 5 bases, J shed 6 bases, and the junction held 2 bases outside the gene matches. Germline V gives CDR1 SGHRS, CDR2 YFSETQ. There are 12 residues in the CDR3. In DNA form, the CDR3 reads TGCGCCAGCAGGGACAGGGCGGATACGCAGTATTTT. Protein: CASRDRADTQYF.

V gene TRBV6-5 combines with J gene TRBJ2-1; TRBD2 agrees at 10 bases. The CDR3 length is 15 residues. V shed 6 bases and J 3 bases; nucleotides not matched to a gene: 5. The germline V gene encodes CDR1 MNHEY and CDR2 SVGAGI. CDR3 in DNA: TGTGCCAGCAGAACTAGGACTAGCGGCTACAATGAGCAGTTCTTC. Translating it yields CASRTRTSGYNEQFF.

This chain links TRBV4-2 with TRBJ2-1, with D unresolved. Trimming took 0 bases from V and 6 from J, leaving 12 bases between them. CDR1 is LGHNA and CDR2 is YNFKEQ in the germline V gene. The CDR3 is 15 amino acids. For the CDR3, the DNA is TGTGCCAGCAGCCAAGAGCTCAGGTTGGGCAATGAGCAGTTCTTC. This gives the protein CASSQELRLGNEQFF.

The V gene is TRBV7-9, the J gene TRBJ2-3; 9 bases are a match to TRBD2. Germline CDR1 reads SEHNR; CDR2 reads FQNEAQ (reference sequence). The CDR3 consists of 16 residues. Germline trimming cut 3 bases from V and 0 bases from J; bases unmatched to any gene: 4. CDR3 in DNA: TGTGCCAGCAGCTTGGCTAGCGGGACTAGCACAGATACGCAGTATTTT. Protein product: CASSLASGTSTDTQYF.

The chain links TRBV6-1 to TRBJ1-5; 8 bases align to TRBD1. The germline gives CDR1 MNHNS, CDR2 SASEGT. The CDR3 has 15 residues. The ends lost 0 bases at V and 7 bases at J; junction bases unmatched: 5. CDR3 bases: TGTGCCAGCAGTGAAGCGGGGACAGGACTCCAGCCCCAGCATTTT. Translation: CASSEAGTGLQPQHF.

J is TRBJ2-5 and V is TRBV20-1; perhaps TRBD2 as D (6 bases). The germline CDR1 and CDR2 sequences are DFQATT and SNEGSKA (reference sequence). The CDR3 runs 13 residues. Trimming left V 3 bases short and J 1 base short, with 9 bases between. CDR3 nucleotide sequence: TGCAGTGCTAGTCGGACTATCCAAGAGACCCAGTACTTC. Translating it yields CSASRTIQETQYF.

V gene TRBV9 combines with J gene TRBJ2-5, with D perhaps matching TRBD1 (6 bases). V shed 4 bases and J shed 5 bases, with 15 bases lying between them. Germline values: CDR1 SGDLS, CDR2 YYNGEE. CDR3 size: 14 residues. The CDR3 protein is CASSPSGEMETQYF. Here the CDR3 DNA reads TGTGCCAGCAGCCCCTCAGGGGAGATGGAGACCCAGTACTTC.